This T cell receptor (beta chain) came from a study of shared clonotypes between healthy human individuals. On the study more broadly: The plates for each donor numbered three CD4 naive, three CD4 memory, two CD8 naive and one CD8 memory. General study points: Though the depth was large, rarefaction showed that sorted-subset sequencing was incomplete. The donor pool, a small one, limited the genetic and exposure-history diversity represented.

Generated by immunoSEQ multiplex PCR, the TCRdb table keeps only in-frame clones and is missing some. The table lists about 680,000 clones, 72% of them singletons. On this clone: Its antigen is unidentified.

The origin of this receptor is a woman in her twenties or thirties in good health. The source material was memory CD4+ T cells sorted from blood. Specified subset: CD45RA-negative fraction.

DNA for the CDR3: TGTGCCAGTAGCCCAAGGGGACTAGCGGGATTTGAGCAGTTCTTC. It encodes CASSPRGLAGFEQFF. V is TRBV19 and J is TRBJ2-1; 13 nucleotides line up with TRBD2. Looked up from germline, CDR1 is LNHDA and CDR2 is SQIVND (reference sequence). CDR3 size: 15 residues. The junction had 8 bases not matched to a gene; V was cut back by 6 bases and J by 9 bases.